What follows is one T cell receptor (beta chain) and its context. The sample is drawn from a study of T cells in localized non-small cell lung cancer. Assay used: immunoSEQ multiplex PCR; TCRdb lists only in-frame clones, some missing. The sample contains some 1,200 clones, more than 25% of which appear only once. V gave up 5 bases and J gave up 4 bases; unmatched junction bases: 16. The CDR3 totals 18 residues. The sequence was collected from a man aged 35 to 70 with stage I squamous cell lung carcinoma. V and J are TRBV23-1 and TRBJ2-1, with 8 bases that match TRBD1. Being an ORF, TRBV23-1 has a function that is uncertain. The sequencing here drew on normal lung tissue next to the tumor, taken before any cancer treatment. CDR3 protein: CASSSGDRRQLAYNEQFF. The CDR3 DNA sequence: TGCGCCAGCAGTTCAGGGGACAGGAGACAATTAGCTTACAATGAGCAGTTCTTC.